The present T cell receptor beta chain was sequenced within a study of shared clonotypes between healthy human individuals. From CD4+ cells came CD45RA+ naive and CD45RA-negative memory subsets. With 6 bases removed from V and 6 bases from J, the gap between germline ends came to 6 bases. The CDR3 extends over 11 amino acids. The germline V gene has CDR1 DFQATT and CDR2 SNEGSKA (reference sequence). Study-wide points: In general, naive subsets displayed greater estimated richness than memory subsets did. What rarefaction showed was incomplete sorted-subset sequencing despite large depth.

Of note for this clone: Its antigen is as yet unknown.

The input for sorted-subset replicate PCRs was about 210 ng DNA, some 28,000 T cell genomes. Here immunoSEQ multiplex PCR was the method, and the copy in TCRdb shows in-frame clones only, minus some. The sample contains about 1 million clones, about 75% of which appear only once. Sequencing was performed on memory CD4+ T cells sorted from blood. Stated subset: CD45RA-negative fraction. The chain carries TRBV20-1 and TRBJ1-6, with TRBD1 as a possible D gene (6 bases). This receptor was identified in a man between 18 and 29 years old in good health. As DNA, the CDR3 is TGCAGTGCAGGGGGTAATTCACCCCTCCACTTT. This translates into CSAGGNSPLHF.